This is a list of T cell receptor beta chains from one sample in a study of T cell changes during pregnancy in multiple sclerosis. Here immunoSEQ multiplex PCR was the method, and the copy in TCRdb shows in-frame clones only, minus some. This sample has about 46,000 clones, with about 90% found just once. The source material was CD8+ T cells from peripheral blood mononuclear cells, sampled after pregnancy. The receptor source for this set is a female donor with multiple sclerosis, enrolled in a pregnancy study. CDR3s include the opening cysteine and the closing phenylalanine or tryptophan. The D gene is left open where the match is weak. The size entry is marked missing in some rows and otherwise reads once, few, many or a size class.

abundance: -; v_gene: TRBV7-6; d_gene: TRBD2; j_gene: TRBJ2-1; CDR3aa: CASSLQREGLYNEQFF; CDR3nt: TGTGCCAGCAGCTTACAGCGGGAGGGCCTCTACAATGAGCAGTTCTTC
abundance: -; v_gene: TRBV6-6; d_gene: -; j_gene: TRBJ1-2; CDR3aa: CASSAVRNGYTF; CDR3nt: TGTGCCAGCAGTGCGGTTCGAAATGGCTACACCTTC
abundance: once; v_gene: TRBV27; d_gene: -; j_gene: TRBJ2-7; CDR3aa: CASSSTGYDEQYF; CDR3nt: TGTGCCAGCAGTTCTACAGGGTACGACGAGCAGTACTTC
abundance: -; v_gene: TRBV2; d_gene: -; j_gene: TRBJ1-1; CDR3aa: CASSEGSIGAPNTEAFF; CDR3nt: TGTGCCAGCAGTGAAGGAAGCATCGGAGCCCCGAACACTGAAGCTTTCTTT
abundance: -; v_gene: TRBV13; d_gene: -; j_gene: TRBJ2-1; CDR3aa: CASSLGVLSGGGNEQFF; CDR3nt: TGTGCCAGCAGCTTAGGTGTTTTGTCAGGGGGAGGTAATGAGCAGTTCTTC
abundance: -; v_gene: TRBV7-6; d_gene: -; j_gene: TRBJ2-3; CDR3aa: CASSFSTGLATSTDTQYF; CDR3nt: TGTGCCAGCAGCTTCTCGACAGGACTGGCTACTAGCACAGATACGCAGTATTTT
abundance: -; v_gene: TRBV7-3; d_gene: TRBD2; j_gene: TRBJ2-1; CDR3aa: CASHPYGGYTNEQFF; CDR3nt: TGTGCCAGCCACCCTTACGGGGGGTATACGAATGAGCAGTTCTTC
abundance: -; v_gene: TRBV11-2; d_gene: TRBD2; j_gene: TRBJ2-7; CDR3aa: CASSLTSGRMEQYF; CDR3nt: TGTGCCAGCAGCTTGACTAGCGGGAGGATGGAGCAGTACTTC
abundance: -; v_gene: TRBV4-1; d_gene: TRBD1; j_gene: TRBJ1-1; CDR3aa: CASSQDFGKPGQIKNTEAFF; CDR3nt: TGCGCCAGCAGCCAAGACTTCGGCAAACCGGGACAGATAAAGAACACTGAAGCTTTCTTT
abundance: -; v_gene: TRBV25-1; d_gene: -; j_gene: TRBJ2-7; CDR3aa: CASSGHEIGEYF; CDR3nt: TGTGCCAGCAGTGGCCACGAGATCGGGGAGTACTTC
abundance: -; v_gene: TRBV14; d_gene: TRBD2; j_gene: TRBJ2-3; CDR3aa: CASSQDLQRGIRTDTQYF; CDR3nt: TGTGCCAGCAGCCAAGATCTACAGCGGGGAATCCGCACAGATACGCAGTATTTT
abundance: -; v_gene: TRBV27; d_gene: TRBD1; j_gene: TRBJ1-4; CDR3aa: CASSLSGTGFWTNEKLFF; CDR3nt: TGTGCCAGCAGTTTGTCCGGGACAGGGTTCTGGACTAATGAAAAACTGTTTTTT
abundance: -; v_gene: TRBV27; d_gene: -; j_gene: TRBJ2-7; CDR3aa: CASSLNGYEQYF; CDR3nt: TGTGCCAGCAGTCTCAACGGCTACGAGCAGTACTTC
abundance: -; v_gene: TRBV19; d_gene: TRBD2; j_gene: TRBJ2-7; CDR3aa: CASSSGGGSYYEQYF; CDR3nt: TGTGCCAGTAGTAGCGGCGGCGGGAGTTACTACGAGCAGTACTTC
abundance: -; v_gene: TRBV7-7; d_gene: TRBD1; j_gene: TRBJ1-3; CDR3aa: CASSPSDRGSGNTIYF; CDR3nt: TGTGCCAGCAGCCCATCGGACAGGGGCTCTGGAAACACCATATATTTT
abundance: -; v_gene: TRBV7-9; d_gene: -; j_gene: TRBJ1-1; CDR3aa: CASSTPSENTEAFF; CDR3nt: TGTGCCAGCAGCACCCCCAGCGAGAACACTGAAGCTTTCTTT
abundance: -; v_gene: TRBV6-4; d_gene: TRBD2; j_gene: TRBJ2-3; CDR3aa: CASSDSERGGWDTQYF; CDR3nt: TGTGCCAGCAGTGACTCAGAGCGGGGGGGCTGGGATACGCAGTATTTT
abundance: -; v_gene: TRBV19; d_gene: TRBD1; j_gene: TRBJ2-7; CDR3aa: CASTPGQGAYEQYF; CDR3nt: TGTGCCAGTACTCCGGGACAGGGGGCCTACGAGCAGTACTTC
abundance: -; v_gene: TRBV14; d_gene: TRBD1; j_gene: TRBJ1-4; CDR3aa: CASSQELGPLGQINEKLFF; CDR3nt: TGTGCCAGCAGCCAAGAGTTGGGACCATTGGGACAGATTAATGAAAAACTGTTTTTT
abundance: -; v_gene: TRBV15; d_gene: -; j_gene: TRBJ2-7; CDR3aa: CATTPTGEVYEQYF; CDR3nt: TGTGCCACCACCCCGACAGGAGAAGTCTACGAGCAGTACTTC
abundance: -; v_gene: TRBV27; d_gene: -; j_gene: TRBJ1-1; CDR3aa: CASSLGLNTEAFF; CDR3nt: TGTGCCAGCAGTTTAGGGCTGAACACTGAAGCTTTCTTT
abundance: -; v_gene: TRBV11-2; d_gene: TRBD1; j_gene: TRBJ1-4; CDR3aa: CASSPYLDRDEKLFF; CDR3nt: TGTGCCAGCAGCCCCTACTTGGACAGGGATGAAAAACTGTTTTTT
abundance: -; v_gene: TRBV4-1; d_gene: -; j_gene: TRBJ1-5; CDR3aa: CASSQEGSNQPQHF; CDR3nt: TGCGCCAGCAGCCAAGAGGGCAGCAATCAGCCCCAGCATTTT
abundance: -; v_gene: TRBV4-3; d_gene: -; j_gene: TRBJ2-1; CDR3aa: CASSQDLTMAYNEQFF; CDR3nt: TGCGCCAGCAGCCAAGATCTTACTATGGCTTACAATGAGCAGTTCTTC
abundance: -; v_gene: TRBV7-9; d_gene: -; j_gene: TRBJ2-1; CDR3aa: CASRGQGNNEQFF; CDR3nt: TGTGCCAGCAGAGGCCAGGGAAACAATGAGCAGTTCTTC
abundance: -; v_gene: TRBV4-3; d_gene: -; j_gene: TRBJ1-2; CDR3aa: CASSQDRGGAWGYTF; CDR3nt: TGCGCCAGCAGCCAAGATCGAGGGGGGGCGTGGGGCTACACCTTC
abundance: -; v_gene: TRBV18; d_gene: -; j_gene: TRBJ1-3; CDR3aa: CASSPRFETHSGNTIYF; CDR3nt: TGTGCCAGCTCACCACGTTTCGAGACACACTCTGGAAACACCATATATTTT
abundance: -; v_gene: TRBV14; d_gene: -; j_gene: TRBJ2-7; CDR3aa: CASSQGREQYF; CDR3nt: TGTGCCAGCAGCCAGGGGAGGGAGCAGTACTTC